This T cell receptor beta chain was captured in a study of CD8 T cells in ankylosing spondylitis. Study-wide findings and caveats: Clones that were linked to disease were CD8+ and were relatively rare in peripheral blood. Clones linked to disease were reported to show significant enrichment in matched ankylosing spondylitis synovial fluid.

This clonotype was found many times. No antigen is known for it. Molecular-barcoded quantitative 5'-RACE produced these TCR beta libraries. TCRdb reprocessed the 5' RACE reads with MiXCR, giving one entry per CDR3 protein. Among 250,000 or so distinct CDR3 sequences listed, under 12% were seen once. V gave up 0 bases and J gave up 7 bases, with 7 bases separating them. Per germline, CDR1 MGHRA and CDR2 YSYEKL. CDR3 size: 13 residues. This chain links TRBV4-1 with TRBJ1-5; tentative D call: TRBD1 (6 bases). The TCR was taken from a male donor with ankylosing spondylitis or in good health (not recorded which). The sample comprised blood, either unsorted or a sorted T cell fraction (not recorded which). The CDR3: CASSQERGQPQHF. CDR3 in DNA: TGCGCCAGCAGCCAAGAAAGGGGGCAGCCCCAGCATTTT.